A selection of T cell receptor beta chains follows, all from one sample in a study of OX40 agonist ivuxolimab in advanced cancers. Clones were sequenced by immunoSEQ multiplex PCR, and TCRdb holds only the in-frame ones, with some missing. The sample holds approximately 19,000 clones, just over 85% seen once. Sequenced material: CD4+ or CD8+ T cells sorted from blood, taken in a trial of the OX40 agonist ivuxolimab. Receptors were obtained from an adult with an advanced solid tumor such as melanoma, head and neck, liver or kidney cancer. Each CDR3 is given with its conserved first and last residue. A D gene is named only where the DNA matches it firmly. Clone size, where shown, is once, few, many, or a class for clones that have expanded.

D gene: .; clone size: .; V gene: TRBV7-6; J gene: TRBJ2-1; CDR3 DNA: TGTGCCTCGAGCGGACACTCGCGGGATGAGCAGTTCTTC; CDR3 protein: CASSGHSRDEQFF
D gene: TRBD2; clone size: .; V gene: TRBV7-6; J gene: TRBJ2-1; CDR3 DNA: TGTGCCAGCAGCCCAGGGCGCGGGGGGGGGAATGAGCAGTTCTTC; CDR3 protein: CASSPGRGGGNEQFF
D gene: TRBD1; clone size: .; V gene: TRBV9; J gene: TRBJ1-2; CDR3 DNA: TGTGCCAGCAGCGGGCAGGGGGCCAACTATGGCTACACCTTC; CDR3 protein: CASSGQGANYGYTF
D gene: TRBD2; clone size: medium-sized; V gene: TRBV2; J gene: TRBJ2-7; CDR3 DNA: TGTGCCAGCAGCTTAGCGGGAGGCCACGAGCAGTACTTC; CDR3 protein: CASSLAGGHEQYF
D gene: TRBD2; clone size: .; V gene: TRBV7-9; J gene: TRBJ2-3; CDR3 DNA: TGTGCCAGCAGACCACTAGCGGGGGGGCCGGATACGCAGTATTTT; CDR3 protein: CASRPLAGGPDTQYF
D gene: .; clone size: .; V gene: TRBV21-1; J gene: TRBJ1-5; CDR3 DNA: TGTGCCAGCAGCCCCAGGGGGAGTCAGCCCCAGCATTTT; CDR3 protein: CASSPRGSQPQHF
D gene: .; clone size: .; V gene: TRBV7-3; J gene: TRBJ2-2; CDR3 DNA: TGTGCCAGCAGAAATCTTGGGAACACCGGGGAGCTGTTTTTT; CDR3 protein: CASRNLGNTGELFF
D gene: TRBD1; clone size: few; V gene: TRBV7-9; J gene: TRBJ1-6; CDR3 DNA: TGTGCCAGCAGCACGGACAGGGTGGATTCACCCCTCCACTTT; CDR3 protein: CASSTDRVDSPLHF
D gene: TRBD2; clone size: .; V gene: TRBV4-2; J gene: TRBJ2-1; CDR3 DNA: TGTGCCAGCAGCCAAGATGGGCGGGGGGCCGAATTCTTC; CDR3 protein: CASSQDGRGAEFF
D gene: .; clone size: .; V gene: TRBV7-9; J gene: TRBJ1-2; CDR3 DNA: TGTGCCAGCAGCTTACTTCCTACGGCGCTTGGCTACACCTTC; CDR3 protein: CASSLLPTALGYTF
D gene: .; clone size: few; V gene: TRBV9; J gene: TRBJ2-3; CDR3 DNA: TGTGCCAGCAGCGTAGGGTTAGGAGGGGGAACTAGCACAGATACGCAGTATTTT; CDR3 protein: CASSVGLGGGTSTDTQYF
D gene: .; clone size: .; V gene: TRBV7-3; J gene: TRBJ2-7; CDR3 DNA: TGTGCCAGCAGCTCGGACAGCTCCTACGAGCAGTACTTC; CDR3 protein: CASSSDSSYEQYF
D gene: .; clone size: few; V gene: TRBV9; J gene: TRBJ2-2; CDR3 DNA: TGTGCCAGCAGCGTAGGCGGGGAAGGGGGGGAGCTGTTTTTT; CDR3 protein: CASSVGGEGGELFF
D gene: TRBD1; clone size: .; V gene: TRBV9; J gene: TRBJ2-1; CDR3 DNA: TGTGCCAGCAGCGTGACCGGGACAGGGTCCGGCGATGAGCAGTTCTTC; CDR3 protein: CASSVTGTGSGDEQFF
D gene: .; clone size: .; V gene: TRBV18; J gene: TRBJ2-3; CDR3 DNA: TGTGCCAGCTCCCCTGCAATTCTGGCGGATACGCAGTATTTT; CDR3 protein: CASSPAILADTQYF